This T cell receptor (beta chain) was retrieved from a study of T cell repertoires in cytomegalovirus infection. Looking at the study overall: Researchers turned to recently identified HLA-C-restricted CMV epitopes as well as well-studied HLA-B-restricted ones.

TCRdb reprocessed the reads via MiXCR and lists one record per CDR3 protein. In the table there are 450,000 to 650,000 distinct CDR3 sequences, approximately 40% of which are singletons. V was clipped by 5 bases and J by 1 base, with 12 bases between them. The CDR3 has 15 amino acids. Per germline, CDR1 SGHNT and CDR2 YYREEE (reference sequence). Study-wide results and caveats: HLA-C-restricted, CMV-specific TCR beta clonotypes were dominant ex vivo. Carriage of CMV together with the relevant HLA was identifiable through cumulative public TCR beta family frequency.

To note about this clonotype: Antigen: not known.

The rearrangement joins TRBV5-4 to TRBJ2-2; perhaps TRBD2 as D (6 bases). The specimen was cultured PBMCs, collected from culture after CMV antigen stimulation. The receptor was isolated from a human donor in good health (CMV status not recorded). Some clones in this sample may be carry-over from other donors' samples. CDR3 region: CASSYRAGNTGELFF. The CDR3 region has the DNA TGTGCCAGCAGTTACAGAGCGGGGAACACCGGGGAGCTGTTTTTT.